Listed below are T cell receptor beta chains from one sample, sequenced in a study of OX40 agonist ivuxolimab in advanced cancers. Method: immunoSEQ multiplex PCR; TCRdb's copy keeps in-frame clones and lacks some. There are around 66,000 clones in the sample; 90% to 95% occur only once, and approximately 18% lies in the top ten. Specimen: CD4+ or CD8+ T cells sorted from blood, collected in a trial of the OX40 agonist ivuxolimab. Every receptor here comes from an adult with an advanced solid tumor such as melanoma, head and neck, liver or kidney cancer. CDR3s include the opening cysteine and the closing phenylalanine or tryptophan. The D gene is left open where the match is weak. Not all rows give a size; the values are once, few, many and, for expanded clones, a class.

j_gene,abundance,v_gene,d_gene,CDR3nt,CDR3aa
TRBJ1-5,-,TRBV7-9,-,TGTGCCAGCAGCTTAGGTAATCAGCCCCAGCATTTT,CASSLGNQPQHF
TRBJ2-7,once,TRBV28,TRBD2,TGTGCCAGCGGCCCACGAGCGGGGGGGCCCACCTACGAGCAGTACTTC,CASGPRAGGPTYEQYF
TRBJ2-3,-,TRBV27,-,TGTGCCAGCAGTTTGCACGAGACAGATACGCAGTATTTT,CASSLHETDTQYF
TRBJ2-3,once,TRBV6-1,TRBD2,TGTGCCAGCAGTTATGGACTAGCGACAGATACGCAGTATTTT,CASSYGLATDTQYF
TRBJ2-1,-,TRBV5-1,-,TGCGCCAGCAGTCCCGGACAGAACTACAATGAGCAGTTCTTC,CASSPGQNYNEQFF
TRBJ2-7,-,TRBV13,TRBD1,TGTGCCAGCAGCCCCCGGGACAGGGCCTACGAGCAGTACTTC,CASSPRDRAYEQYF
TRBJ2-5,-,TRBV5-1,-,TGCGCCAGCAGCTTAGGACAGCACCAAGAGACCCAGTACTTC,CASSLGQHQETQYF
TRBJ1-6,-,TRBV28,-,TGTGCCAGCAGTTTATCATTGGGGGGCACGCGGTCACCCCTCCACTTT,CASSLSLGGTRSPLHF
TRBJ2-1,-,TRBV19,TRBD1,TGTGCCAGTACCGTTGCTCAGGGGGCAAGGGAGCAGTTCTTC,CASTVAQGAREQFF
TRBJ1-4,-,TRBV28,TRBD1,TGTGCCAGCAGCGGAACAGGGGGCGCGCTCACGGGGGAAAAACTGTTTTTT,CASSGTGGALTGEKLFF
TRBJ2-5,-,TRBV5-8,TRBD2,TGTGCCAGCAGCTTTCGGGAGGGGAGCCAAGAGACCCAGTACTTC,CASSFREGSQETQYF
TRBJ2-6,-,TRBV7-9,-,TGTGCCAGCAGCTTGTCGGCAAACGGGGCCAACGTCCTGACTTTC,CASSLSANGANVLTF
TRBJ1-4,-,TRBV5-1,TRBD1,TGCGCCAGCAGCACGACAGGGGCAGAAGTGGGGGAAAAACTGTTTTTT,CASSTTGAEVGEKLFF
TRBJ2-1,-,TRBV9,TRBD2,TGTGCCAGCAGCGAAGCGGGGGCCCCTCGTGAGCAGTTCTTC,CASSEAGAPREQFF
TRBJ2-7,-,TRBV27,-,TGTGCCAGCAGTCCCGACACGGCCTACGAGCAGTACTTC,CASSPDTAYEQYF
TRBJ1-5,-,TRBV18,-,TGTGCCAGCTCAACAGATAGCAATCAGCCCCAGCATTTT,CASSTDSNQPQHF
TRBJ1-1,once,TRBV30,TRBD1,TGTGCCTGGAGTGAGGACAGGTGGACTGAAGCTTTCTTT,CAWSEDRWTEAFF
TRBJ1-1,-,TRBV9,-,TGTGCCAGCAGACCGCCGTGGTTGGTAGATCCCAACGAAGCTTTCTTT,CASRPPWLVDPNEAFF
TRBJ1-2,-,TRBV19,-,TGTGCCTCTACAGTTTCCGGGATCGGCTATGGCTACACCTTC,CASTVSGIGYGYTF
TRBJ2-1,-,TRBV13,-,TGTGCCAGCAGCTCGGGACGACCCAATGAGCAGTTCTTC,CASSSGRPNEQFF